This T cell receptor beta chain was observed in a study of blood T cells in healthy people across ages. Whole-study results and caveats: Because sorting was not performed, PBMCs prevented conclusive naive versus antigen-experienced comparison.

The use of a sample-barcoded 5' primer and a J-beta primer mix characterized a second PCR of roughly 7 to 11 cycles. A template-switch adaptor containing 12 random nucleotides labeled each cDNA molecule. TCRdb re-called the 5' RACE reads with MiXCR, one entry per CDR3 protein. The repertoire holds about 1.5 million distinct CDR3 sequences, with 35% to 45% as singletons. The draw of peripheral blood yielded ten milliliters from each donor. This clonotype was detected only a few times. Antigen specificity is unknown. CDR3 length equals 14 residues. Per the germline V gene, CDR1 is SQVTM and CDR2 is ANQGSEA. The germline V and J ends were trimmed by 6 bases and 1 base, with 16 bases remaining between them.

The rearrangement uses TRBV29-1 and TRBJ2-7; D is tentatively TRBD1 or TRBD2 (5 bases each). The sequence derives from a woman in her late teens or twenties in good health. Sequenced sample: blood. The chain's CDR3 is CSVGTPGRSYEQYF. CDR3 DNA: TGCAGCGTGGGTACCCCGGGACGATCCTACGAGCAGTACTTC.